This TCR beta chain was sequenced for a study of blood T cells in healthy people across ages (dated by TCRdb to between 2014 and 2017). For the wider study: In model experiments, template switching captured roughly one uniquely barcoded TCR beta cDNA molecule for every two T cells. Using deep sequencing normalized with unique cDNA molecular identifiers, the study measured how TCR beta repertoire diversity changes with age. Four age groups were formed from the donors: young (average approximately 17 years), middle-aged (around 39), aged (about 68) and long-lived (82). To avoid experimental bias, donors of different ages were distributed randomly across sequencing lanes. Using the same blood draw, the study looked at two additional independent replicas of 1 million unique cDNA reads for two donors, one aged 18 to 30 and the other aged 80 or older. What the study reported, not specific to this receptor: Compared with the aged group, more naive CD4+ T cells, fewer expanded clones and increased TCR diversity were shown by the long-lived group, suggesting age selection. Estimates of total diversity based on one million sequenced T cells were considered lower bounds and underestimates. Observed TCR beta diversity per million T cells fell roughly linearly with age, and a significant reduction was already apparent by age around 40. The percentage of naive T cells measured by flow cytometry correlated strongly with observed TCR beta diversity. Because donor CMV infection status was unknown, age-related changes in expanded clonotypes were potentially confounded. Since profiling was done on bulk unsorted PBMCs, naive and antigen-experienced compartments could not be conclusively compared.

As for this clonotype: Its antigen specificity is not known. No quality values exist for individual bases; no much larger clone is one base distant.

Systemically healthy Caucasian individuals from Russia, 35 to 50 in total and aged roughly 6 to 100 years, were included as donors. Ten milliliters of peripheral blood were drawn from each donor into EDTA-treated Vacutainer tubes. Ficoll-Paque density-gradient centrifugation was used to isolate PBMCs, with at least 6.5 million per sample. Total RNA was extracted from PBMCs with Trizol reagent, with at least 6 micrograms obtained per sample. The percentages of naive CD45RAhigh/CD27high T cells were determined by flow cytometry on a PBMC aliquot from every donor. Germline trimming: 5 bases from V, 11 bases from J; junction bases outside gene matches: 11. Sequences MRHNA (CDR1) and SNTAGT (CDR2) are obtained from the germline V gene. From its cysteine to its phenylalanine, the CDR3 spans 14 amino acids. Just the 42-base CDR3 DNA is kept, in frame starting at base 1. The library relied on 5' RACE. Sequenced on an Illumina HiSeq 2500. A second roughly 6 to 12 cycle PCR used a sample-barcoded 5' primer and a J-beta primer mix. Each TCR beta cDNA molecule received a unique molecular identifier from a template-switch 5' adaptor carrying 12 random nucleotides. Each sample yielded at least 2.5 million CDR3-containing paired-end reads. First-strand cDNA was synthesized from all RNA with the Mint cDNA synthesis kit, primed by a TRBC-specific oligonucleotide. Following uracil-DNA glycosylase treatment, a first 18-cycle PCR with universal primers M1SS and BC2_uni_R was performed on all cDNA. On the authors' methods: Each sample was normalized by randomly selecting 1 million high-quality reads, each carrying a distinct molecular identifier. Instead of being binned into consensus sequences, reads that shared molecular identifiers were thrown out. MiTCR, set to a Q25 quality threshold and the strictest error-elimination algorithm, was used for CDR3 identification, clonotype clustering and error correction. A nonparametric unseen species model with Euler transformation was used to estimate a lower bound on total TCR beta diversity. TCRdb redid the processing of the public reads, applying fastp at Q25 and MiXCR, and retained in-frame beta chains. Every distinct CDR3 protein forms one entry, paired with its most common genes and DNA. TCRdb's processing, not the study's, gives the V and J calls here. The sample data list 980,000 or so distinct CDR3 sequences, and about 48% of these were observed just once. Roughly 13% of the sample is held by the ten biggest clonotypes.

Recombination linked TRBV6-4 to TRBJ1-1, with TRBD1 matching 10 junction bases. The clonotype was recovered from a man aged 25 to 40 in good health. The sample comprised blood. The DNA sequence follows: TGTGCCAGCAGTACAGGGACAGGGGAGAGCGGGGCTTTCTTT. Its coded protein is CASSTGTGESGAFF.